This T cell receptor beta chain was sequenced in a study of T cells in Graves' hyperthyroidism and ophthalmopathy. Uncontrolled infection, other autoimmune disease, pregnancy or lactation barred patients from enrollment. Germline values: CDR1 SEHNR, CDR2 FQNEAQ (reference sequence). This CDR3 has 14 residues. V dropped 5 bases and J dropped 5 bases, with 15 bases sitting between them. Regions amplified from RNA transcripts were the TCR beta CDR3 regions. First-round RT-PCR targeting the TCR CDR3 was performed with the HTBI primer set. TCRdb analysed the multiplex PCR reads with MiXCR anew, one entry per CDR3 protein. The sample lists approximately 600,000 distinct CDR3 sequences, 15% to 20% occurring once.

The genes are TRBV7-9 and TRBJ2-5, with D perhaps TRBD2 (6 bases). The source material was blood. This TCR derives from a woman in her twenties or thirties with Graves' hyperthyroidism. The CDR3 region is CASSRVGGGETQYF. DNA for the CDR3: TGTGCCAGCAGCCGTGTGGGAGGAGGGGAGACCCAGTACTTC.